Shown below are 16 T cell receptor beta chains from a single sample sequenced in a study of blood T cell repertoires in COVID-19. Some clones are missing from TCRdb's copy, which holds only in-frame ones; the method was immunoSEQ multiplex PCR. The data hold around 180,000 clones, with 70% to 90% observed a single time. The sequenced sample was peripheral blood. These receptors all come from a human donor with active or convalescent COVID-19. The donor label of this sample is uncertain.

The sample holds one count of this clone. The rearrangement joins TRBV5-4 to TRBJ1-1, with D maybe TRBD1 (5 bases). V was pared by 4 bases and J by 5 bases, with 18 bases between. Germline CDR1 SGHNT, CDR2 YYREEE (reference sequence). The CDR3 is made up of 15 amino acids. The CDR3 loop is CASSEPGQGRTEAFF. DNA of the CDR3: TGTGCCAGCAGCGAACCCGGCCAGGGAAGAACTGAAGCTTTCTTT.

This rearrangement joins TRBV27 to TRBJ1-1; 7 nucleotides align to TRBD1. V gave up 4 bases and J gave up 5 bases; unmatched junction bases: 7. Germline CDR1 reads MNHEY; CDR2 reads SMNVEV (reference sequence). The CDR3 is 14 amino acids. CDR3 in DNA: TGTGCCAGCAGTTCCCGAGGGGGCCCTACTGAAGCTTTCTTT. The encoded protein is CASSSRGGPTEAFF.

The rearrangement joins TRBV5-4 to TRBJ1-2, with 12 bases that match TRBD1. The germline V gene encodes CDR1 SGHNT and CDR2 YYREEE (reference sequence). The CDR3 spans 18 residues. Losses at the gene ends were 4 bases for V and 2 bases for J; bases not matched to a gene: 12. CDR3 sequence (DNA): TGTGCCAGCAGCCCCCGCCAAGGGACAGGGGGCTCAAACTATGGCTACACCTTC. Encoded protein: CASSPRQGTGGSNYGYTF.

DNA of the CDR3: TGTGCCAGCAGCTTAGAATTTCGGACAGAGCAAGAGACCCAGTACTTC. Translation: CASSLEFRTEQETQYF. V is TRBV7-6 and J is TRBJ2-5; D possibly corresponds to TRBD1 (6 bases). Germline CDR1 is SGHVS and CDR2 is FNYEAQ. The ends were cut back, 1 base at V and 2 bases at J, with 14 bases in the middle. CDR3 size: 16 residues.

J is TRBJ2-1 and V is TRBV5-6; 7 bases align to TRBD1. CDR3 size: 17 residues. The V gene end was trimmed by 4 bases and the J gene end by 3 bases; junction bases not matched to a gene: 13. CDR1 is SGHDT, CDR2 YYEEEE, per germline. For the CDR3, the DNA is TGTGCCAGCAGCGGACCTACGGACAGGAGAAACTACAATGAGCAGTTCTTC. Protein sequence: CASSGPTDRRNYNEQFF. Full variable domain (outside the CDR3, taken from reference TRBV5-6 and TRBJ2-1): DAGVTQSPTHLIKTRGQQVTLRCSPKSGHDTVSWYQQALGQGPQFIFQYYEEEERQRGNFPDRFSGHQFPNYSSELNVNALLLGDSALYLCASSGPTDRRNYNEQFFGPGTRLTVL.

This chain uses TRBV4-3 with TRBJ1-2; no clear D gene. Per germline, CDR1 LGHNA and CDR2 YSLEER. The CDR3 is 14 residues long. V lost 0 bases and J 3 bases, leaving 8 bases between the germline ends. The CDR3 DNA sequence: TGCGCCAGCAGCCAAGAGTACGGGGACTATGGCTACACCTTC. Protein: CASSQEYGDYGYTF.

This clone appeared once. This chain joins TRBV13 and TRBJ2-4, with 10 bases aligning to TRBD1. CDR1 and CDR2 (germline): PRHDT, FYEKMQ (reference sequence). The trim removed 5 bases at V and 0 bases at J, leaving 10 bases unmatched. The CDR3 is 18 amino acids. CDR3 in DNA: TGTGCCAGCAGCCCCGGGACAGGGGCCGCTGTAGCCAAAAACATTCAGTACTTC. As protein: CASSPGTGAAVAKNIQYF. Full variable domain (rest looked up from reference TRBV13 and TRBJ2-4): AAGVIQSPRHLIKEKRETATLKCYPIPRHDTVYWYQQGPGQDPQFLISFYEKMQSDKGSIPDRFSAQQFSDYHSELNMSSLELGDSALYFCASSPGTGAAVAKNIQYFGAGTRLSVL.

V usage is TRBV12-5 and J usage is TRBJ1-3; no clear D. The CDR3 consists of 17 residues. Trimming cost V 6 bases and J 0 bases, with 18 bases left between them. Per germline, CDR1 LGHNT and CDR2 FRNRAP. CDR3: CASGPPFGRSSGNTIYF. The DNA for the CDR3 is TGTGCTAGTGGCCCCCCCTTTGGCAGAAGCTCTGGAAACACCATATATTTT.

The rearrangement uses TRBV29-1 and TRBJ1-2, with 8 bases fitting TRBD1. The junction had 18 bases not matched to a gene; V was cut back by 0 bases and J by 6 bases. CDR1 SQVTM and CDR2 ANQGSEA come from the germline V gene. This CDR3 contains 18 residues. The CDR3 DNA reads TGCAGCGTTGAAGATTCAGGTACCCCACAGGGGGTGAGGGATGGCTACACCTTC. This encodes CSVEDSGTPQGVRDGYTF. The variable domain in full, with the rest retrieved from reference TRBV29-1 and TRBJ1-2, is SAVISQKPSRDICQRGTSLTIQCQVDSQVTMMFWYRQQPGQSLTLIATANQGSEATYESGFVIDKFPISRPNLTFSTLTVSNMSPEDSSIYLCSVEDSGTPQGVRDGYTFGSGTRLTVV.

The gene calls are TRBV28 and TRBJ2-7, with D possibly being TRBD2 (5 bases). Deletions cut 7 bases from V and 0 bases from J, with 16 bases between. This CDR3 spans 15 amino acids. From germline, CDR1 is MDHEN and CDR2 SYDVKM. The CDR3 nucleotides are TGTGCCAGCAATACCCGGACTCTGAGCTCCTACGAGCAGTACTTC. The encoded protein is CASNTRTLSSYEQYF.

This CDR3 reads CASSGGGAIGGSPLHF. In DNA, the CDR3 is TGTGCCAGTAGTGGCGGCGGGGCCATCGGGGGGTCACCCCTCCACTTT. The V gene is TRBV19, the J gene TRBJ1-6; TRBD1 might be the D (5 bases). V dropped 5 bases and J dropped 10 bases, with 21 bases sitting between them. The V gene's germline CDR1 is LNHDA and CDR2 SQIVND (reference sequence). This CDR3 region has 16 residues.

V gene TRBV6-2 or TRBV6-3 combines with J gene TRBJ2-7, with 9 nucleotides matching TRBD1. Germline CDR1 is MNHEY and CDR2 is SVGEGT. Trimming at V came to 5 bases and at J to 3 bases, leaving 5 bases not matched to a gene. The CDR3 consists of 14 residues. The CDR3 region is CASSTDRGNYEQYF. CDR3 nucleotide sequence: TGTGCCAGCAGTACGGACAGGGGAAACTACGAGCAGTACTTC.

This clone was seen only once. The genes are TRBV9 and TRBJ2-1, with a tentative D call TRBD2 (5 bases). Germline V gene sequence: CDR1 SGDLS, CDR2 YYNGEE. Trimming shortened V by 4 bases and J by 9 bases, and 8 bases separated the two germline ends. The CDR3 length is 11 residues. The CDR3 nucleotides are TGTGCCAGCAGCATGGGGAGTGAGCAGTTCTTC. Translating gives CASSMGSEQFF.

The chain recombines TRBV6-5 with TRBJ1-3, with 9 bases that match TRBD1. V shed 5 bases, J shed 5 bases, and the junction held 4 bases outside the gene matches. The CDR3 sequence is 14 residues long. Germline V lookup: CDR1 MNHEY, CDR2 SVGAGI. CDR3 bases: TGTGCCAGCAGTCAACAGGGGGCGCGAAACACCATATATTTT. As protein: CASSQQGARNTIYF.

The CDR3, as DNA: TGCGCCAGCAGCCCCCCTTGGAACACCGGGGAGCTGTTTTTT. It codes for CASSPPWNTGELFF. The chain couples TRBV4-1 to TRBJ2-2; D is unclear. Germline V gene lookup returns CDR1 MGHRA and CDR2 YSYEKL. The CDR3 is made up of 14 amino acids. V lost 4 bases and J lost 1, with 7 bases in between.

This chain connects TRBV5-4 to TRBJ2-1, with TRBD1 identical over 11 bases. Germline V gene lookup returns CDR1 SGHNT and CDR2 YYREEE (reference sequence). The CDR3 is 17 residues long. Losses at the gene ends were 5 bases for V and 7 bases for J; bases not matched to a gene: 14. CDR3 sequence reads: CASSEQTGTGGRNEQFF. CDR3 bases: TGTGCCAGCAGTGAGCAGACCGGGACAGGGGGGCGGAATGAGCAGTTCTTC.